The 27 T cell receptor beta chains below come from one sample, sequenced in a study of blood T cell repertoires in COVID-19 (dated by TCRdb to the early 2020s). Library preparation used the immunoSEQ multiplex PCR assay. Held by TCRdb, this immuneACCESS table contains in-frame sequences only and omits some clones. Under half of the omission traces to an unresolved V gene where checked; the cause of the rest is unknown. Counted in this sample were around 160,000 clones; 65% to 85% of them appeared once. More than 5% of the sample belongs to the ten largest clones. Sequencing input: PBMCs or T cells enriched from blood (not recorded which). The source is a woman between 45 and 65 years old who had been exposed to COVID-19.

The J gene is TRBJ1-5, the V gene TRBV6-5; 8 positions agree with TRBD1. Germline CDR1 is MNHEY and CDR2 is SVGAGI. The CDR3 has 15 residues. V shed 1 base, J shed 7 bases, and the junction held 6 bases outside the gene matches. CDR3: CASSYLQGVRQPQHF. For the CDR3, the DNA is TGTGCCAGCAGTTACTTACAGGGGGTGAGGCAGCCCCAGCATTTT.

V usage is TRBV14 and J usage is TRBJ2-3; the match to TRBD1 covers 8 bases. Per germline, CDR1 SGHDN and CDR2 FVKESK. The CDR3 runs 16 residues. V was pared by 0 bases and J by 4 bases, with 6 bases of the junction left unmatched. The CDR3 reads CASSQEGRGPADTQYF. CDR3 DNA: TGTGCCAGCAGCCAAGAGGGCAGGGGGCCGGCAGATACGCAGTATTTT.

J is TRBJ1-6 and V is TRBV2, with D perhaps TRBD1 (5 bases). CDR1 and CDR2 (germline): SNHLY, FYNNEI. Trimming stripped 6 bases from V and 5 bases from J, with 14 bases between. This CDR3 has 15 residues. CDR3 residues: CASRETDADNSPLHF. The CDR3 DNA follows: TGTGCCAGCAGAGAGACAGATGCGGATAATTCACCCCTCCACTTT.

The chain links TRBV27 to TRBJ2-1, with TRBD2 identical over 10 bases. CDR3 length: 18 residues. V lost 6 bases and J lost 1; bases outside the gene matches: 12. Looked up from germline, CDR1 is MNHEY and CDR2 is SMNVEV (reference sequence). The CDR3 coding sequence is TGTGCCAGCAGGATAAGACTAGCGGGTAGGGATTCCTACAATGAGCAGTTCTTC. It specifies CASRIRLAGRDSYNEQFF.

The CDR3 is CASSSGTGGTEAFF. The CDR3 region has the DNA TGTGCCAGTAGTTCAGGGACAGGGGGGACTGAAGCTTTCTTT. The chain employs TRBV19 and TRBJ1-1; TRBD1 aligns across 11 bases. V was pared by 5 bases and J by 5 bases, with 4 bases of the junction left unmatched. Looked up from germline, CDR1 is LNHDA and CDR2 is SQIVND (reference sequence). The CDR3 extends over 14 amino acids.

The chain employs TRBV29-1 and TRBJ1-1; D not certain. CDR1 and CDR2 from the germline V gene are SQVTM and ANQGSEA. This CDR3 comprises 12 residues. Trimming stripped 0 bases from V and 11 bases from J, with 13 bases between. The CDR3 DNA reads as TGCAGCGTTGAAGACACCGGCCGGGGTGCTTTCTTT. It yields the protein CSVEDTGRGAFF. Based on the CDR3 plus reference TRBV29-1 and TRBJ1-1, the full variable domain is SAVISQKPSRDICQRGTSLTIQCQVDSQVTMMFWYRQQPGQSLTLIATANQGSEATYESGFVIDKFPISRPNLTFSTLTVSNMSPEDSSIYLCSVEDTGRGAFFGQGTRLTVV.

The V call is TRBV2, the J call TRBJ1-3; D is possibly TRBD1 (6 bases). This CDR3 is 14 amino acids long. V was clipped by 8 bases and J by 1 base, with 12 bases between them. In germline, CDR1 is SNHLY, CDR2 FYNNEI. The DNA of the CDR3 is TGTGCCAGCCGGGGGGCGGGTTCTGGAAACACCATATATTTT. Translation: CASRGAGSGNTIYF. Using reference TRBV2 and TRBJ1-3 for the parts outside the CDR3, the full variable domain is EPEVTQTPSHQVTQMGQEVILRCVPISNHLYFYWYRQILGQKVEFLVSFYNNEISEKSEIFDDQFSVERPDGSNFTLKIRSTKLEDSAMYFCASRGAGSGNTIYFGEGSWLTVV.

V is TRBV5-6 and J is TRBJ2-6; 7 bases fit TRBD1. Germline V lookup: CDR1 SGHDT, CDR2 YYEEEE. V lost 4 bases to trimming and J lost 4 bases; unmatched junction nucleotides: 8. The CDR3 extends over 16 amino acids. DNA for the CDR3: TGTGCCAGCAGCGCACAGGGGCGGATGGGGGCCAACGTCCTGACTTTC. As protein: CASSAQGRMGANVLTF.

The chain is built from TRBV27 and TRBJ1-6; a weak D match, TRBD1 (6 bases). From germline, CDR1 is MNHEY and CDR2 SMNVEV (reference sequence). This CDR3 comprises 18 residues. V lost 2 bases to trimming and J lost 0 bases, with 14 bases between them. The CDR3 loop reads CASSLRTGQSSYNSPLHF. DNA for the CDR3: TGTGCCAGCAGTTTAAGGACCGGACAGAGCTCCTATAATTCACCCCTCCACTTT.

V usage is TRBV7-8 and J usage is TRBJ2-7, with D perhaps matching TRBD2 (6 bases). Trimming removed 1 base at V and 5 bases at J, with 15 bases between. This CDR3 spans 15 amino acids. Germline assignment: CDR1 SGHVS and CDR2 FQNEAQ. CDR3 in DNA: TGTGCCAGCAGCTTAGTCGGAGGGTCCGTCGACGAGCAGTACTTC. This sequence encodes CASSLVGGSVDEQYF.

CDR3 loop: CATRTGPSSYEQYF. The CDR3 bases are TGTGCCACCAGAACAGGGCCGAGCTCCTACGAGCAGTACTTC. V usage is TRBV19 and J usage is TRBJ2-7, with TRBD1 as a possible D gene (6 bases). Germline CDR1 reads LNHDA; CDR2 reads SQIVND (reference sequence). Deletions cut 10 bases from V and 0 bases from J, with 16 bases between. The CDR3 consists of 14 residues.

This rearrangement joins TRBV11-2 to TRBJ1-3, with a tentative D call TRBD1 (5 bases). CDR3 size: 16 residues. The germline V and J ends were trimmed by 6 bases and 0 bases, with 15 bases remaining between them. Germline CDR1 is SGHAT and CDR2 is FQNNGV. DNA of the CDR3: TGTGCCAGCAGATCGGCCGGGGGGGTCTCTGGAAACACCATATATTTT. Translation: CASRSAGGVSGNTIYF.

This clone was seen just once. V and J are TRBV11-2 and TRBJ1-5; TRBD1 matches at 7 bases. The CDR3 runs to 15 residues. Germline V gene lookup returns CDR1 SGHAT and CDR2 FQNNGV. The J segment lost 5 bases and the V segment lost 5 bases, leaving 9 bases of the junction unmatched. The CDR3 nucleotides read TGTGCCAGCAGCCCCACGGCAGGGGGACATCAGCCCCAGCATTTT. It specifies CASSPTAGGHQPQHF.

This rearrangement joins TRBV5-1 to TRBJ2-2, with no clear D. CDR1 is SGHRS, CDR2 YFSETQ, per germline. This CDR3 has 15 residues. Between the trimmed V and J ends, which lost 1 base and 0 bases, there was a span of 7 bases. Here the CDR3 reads CASSLMGPNTGELFF. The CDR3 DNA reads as TGCGCCAGCAGCTTGATGGGCCCGAACACCGGGGAGCTGTTTTTT.

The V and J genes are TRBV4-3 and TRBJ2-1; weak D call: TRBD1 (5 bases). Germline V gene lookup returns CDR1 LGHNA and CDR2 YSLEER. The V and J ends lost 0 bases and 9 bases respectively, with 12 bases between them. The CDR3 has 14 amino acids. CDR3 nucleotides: TGCGCCAGCAGCCAAGATCCCGTTGGGGCTGAGCAGTTCTTC. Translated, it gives CASSQDPVGAEQFF.

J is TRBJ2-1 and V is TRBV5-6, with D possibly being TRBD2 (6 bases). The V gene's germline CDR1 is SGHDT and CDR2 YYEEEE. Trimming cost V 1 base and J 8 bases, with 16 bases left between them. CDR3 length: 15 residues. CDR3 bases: TGTGCCAGCAGCTTGCCCGCGGGGCACGATCATGAGCAGTTCTTC. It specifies CASSLPAGHDHEQFF.

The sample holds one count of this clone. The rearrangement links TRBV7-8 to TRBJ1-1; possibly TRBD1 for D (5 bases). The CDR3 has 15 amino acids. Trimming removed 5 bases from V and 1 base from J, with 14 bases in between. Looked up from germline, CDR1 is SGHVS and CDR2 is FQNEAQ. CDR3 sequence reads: CASSPRDVGNTEAFF. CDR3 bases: TGTGCCAGCAGCCCGCGGGACGTAGGGAACACTGAAGCTTTCTTT.

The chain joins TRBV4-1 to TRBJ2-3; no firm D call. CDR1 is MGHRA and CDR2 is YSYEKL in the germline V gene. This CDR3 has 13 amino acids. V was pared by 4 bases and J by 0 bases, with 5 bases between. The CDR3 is CASSPMSTDTQYF. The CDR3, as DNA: TGCGCCAGCAGCCCAATGAGCACAGATACGCAGTATTTT.

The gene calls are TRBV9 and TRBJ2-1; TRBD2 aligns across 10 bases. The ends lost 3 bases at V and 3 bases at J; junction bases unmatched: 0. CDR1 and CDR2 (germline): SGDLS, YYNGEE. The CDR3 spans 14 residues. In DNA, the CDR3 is TGTGCCAGCAGCGGGACTAGCGGCTACAATGAGCAGTTCTTC. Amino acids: CASSGTSGYNEQFF.

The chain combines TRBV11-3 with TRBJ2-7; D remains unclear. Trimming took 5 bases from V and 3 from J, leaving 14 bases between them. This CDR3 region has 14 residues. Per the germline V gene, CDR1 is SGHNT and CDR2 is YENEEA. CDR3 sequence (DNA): TGTGCCAGCAGCCCAGCGCATGGAATCTACGAGCAGTACTTC. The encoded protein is CASSPAHGIYEQYF.

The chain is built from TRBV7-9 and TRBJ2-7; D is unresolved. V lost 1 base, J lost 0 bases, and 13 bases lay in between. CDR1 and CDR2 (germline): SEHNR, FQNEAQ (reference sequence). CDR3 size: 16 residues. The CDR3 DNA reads TGTGCCAGCAGCTTAGTAGTTTGGGCGAACTCCTACGAGCAGTACTTC. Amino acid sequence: CASSLVVWANSYEQYF.

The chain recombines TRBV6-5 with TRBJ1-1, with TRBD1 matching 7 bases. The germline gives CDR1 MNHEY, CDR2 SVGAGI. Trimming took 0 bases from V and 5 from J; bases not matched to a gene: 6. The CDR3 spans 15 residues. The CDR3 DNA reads TGTGCCAGCAGTTACTCGACAGGGATCGGGACTGAAGCTTTCTTT. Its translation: CASSYSTGIGTEAFF.

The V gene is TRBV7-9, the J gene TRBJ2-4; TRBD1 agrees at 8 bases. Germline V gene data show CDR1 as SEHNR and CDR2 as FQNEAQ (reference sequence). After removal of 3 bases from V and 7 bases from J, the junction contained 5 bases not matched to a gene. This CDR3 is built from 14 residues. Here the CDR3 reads CASSFGQGRNIQYF. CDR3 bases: TGTGCCAGCAGCTTTGGACAGGGACGGAACATTCAGTACTTC. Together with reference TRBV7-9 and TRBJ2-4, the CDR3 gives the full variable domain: DTGVSQNPRHKITKRGQNVTFRCDPISEHNRLYWYRQTLGQGPEFLTYFQNEAQLEKSRLLSDRFSAERPKGSFSTLEIQRTEQGDSAMYLCASSFGQGRNIQYFGAGTRLSVL.

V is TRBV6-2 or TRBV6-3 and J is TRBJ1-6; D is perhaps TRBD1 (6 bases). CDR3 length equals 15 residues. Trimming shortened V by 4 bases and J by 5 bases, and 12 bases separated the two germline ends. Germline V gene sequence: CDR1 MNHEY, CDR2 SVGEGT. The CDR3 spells CASSSQGLHNSPLHF. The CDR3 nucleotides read TGTGCCAGCAGTTCCCAGGGGCTCCATAATTCACCCCTCCACTTT.

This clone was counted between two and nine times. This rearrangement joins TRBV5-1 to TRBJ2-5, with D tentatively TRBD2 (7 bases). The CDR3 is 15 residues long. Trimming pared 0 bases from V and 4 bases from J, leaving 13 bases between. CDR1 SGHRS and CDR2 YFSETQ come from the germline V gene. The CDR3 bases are TGCGCCAGCAGCTTGGCCTCGGGGGGCGCAGAGACCCAGTACTTC. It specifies CASSLASGGAETQYF.

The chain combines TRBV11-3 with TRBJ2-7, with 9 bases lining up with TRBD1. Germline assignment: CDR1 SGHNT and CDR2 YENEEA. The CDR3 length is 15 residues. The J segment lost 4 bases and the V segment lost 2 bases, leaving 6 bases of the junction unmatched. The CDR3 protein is CASSLSGTGSYEQYF. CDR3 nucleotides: TGTGCCAGCAGCTTAAGTGGGACAGGGTCTTACGAGCAGTACTTC.

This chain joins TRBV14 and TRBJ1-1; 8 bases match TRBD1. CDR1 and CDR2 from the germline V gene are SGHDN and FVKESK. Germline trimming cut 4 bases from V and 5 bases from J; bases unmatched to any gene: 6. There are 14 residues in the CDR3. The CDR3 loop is CASSRDRYGTEAFF. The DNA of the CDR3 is TGTGCCAGCAGCCGGGACAGGTACGGTACTGAAGCTTTCTTT.